This T cell receptor beta chain was sequenced for a study of blood T cells in healthy people across ages. Germline V gene lookup returns CDR1 SGHRS and CDR2 YFSETQ. Deletions cut 3 bases from V and 2 bases from J, with 8 bases between. The CDR3 spans 13 residues. Concerning this clonotype: Its antigen is as yet unknown.

No fewer than 7 million PBMCs went into each sample. Study-level points and caveats: Using unsorted PBMCs precluded a conclusive naive versus antigen-experienced comparison. The authors considered diversity estimates from one million T cells to be underestimates.

Next came a second PCR, run for about 7 to 12 cycles, which used a sample-barcoded 5' primer along with a J-beta primer mix. Every sample produced at least 3 million CDR3-containing paired-end reads. TCRdb analysed the 5' RACE reads with MiXCR anew, one entry per CDR3 protein. This table holds about 620,000 distinct CDR3 sequences, about 51% found once. The sequence derives from a woman aged 80 or over in good health. Source material: blood. This rearrangement joins TRBV5-1 to TRBJ1-1; no reliable D call. CDR3 sequence reads: CASSSQDNTEAFF. For the CDR3, the DNA is TGCGCCAGCAGCTCTCAGGACAACACTGAAGCTTTCTTT.